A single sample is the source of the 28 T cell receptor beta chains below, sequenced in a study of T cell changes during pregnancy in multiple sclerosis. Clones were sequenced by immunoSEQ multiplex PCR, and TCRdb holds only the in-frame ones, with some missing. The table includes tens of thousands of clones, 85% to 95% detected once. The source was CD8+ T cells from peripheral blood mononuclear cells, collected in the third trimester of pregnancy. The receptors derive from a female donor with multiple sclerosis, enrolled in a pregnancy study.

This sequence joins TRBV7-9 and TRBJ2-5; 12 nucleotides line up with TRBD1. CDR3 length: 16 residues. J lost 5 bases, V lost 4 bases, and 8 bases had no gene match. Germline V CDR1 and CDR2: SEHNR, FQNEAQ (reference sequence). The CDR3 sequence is CASSSRDRGPWETQYF. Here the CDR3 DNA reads TGTGCCAGCAGCTCTCGGGACAGGGGGCCTTGGGAGACCCAGTACTTC.

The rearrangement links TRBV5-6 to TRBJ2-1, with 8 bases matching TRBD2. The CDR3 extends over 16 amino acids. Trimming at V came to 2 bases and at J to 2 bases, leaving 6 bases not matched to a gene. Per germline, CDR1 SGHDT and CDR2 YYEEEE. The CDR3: CASSFVSGGAYNEQFF. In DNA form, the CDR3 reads TGTGCCAGCAGCTTCGTATCGGGGGGGGCCTACAATGAGCAGTTCTTC.

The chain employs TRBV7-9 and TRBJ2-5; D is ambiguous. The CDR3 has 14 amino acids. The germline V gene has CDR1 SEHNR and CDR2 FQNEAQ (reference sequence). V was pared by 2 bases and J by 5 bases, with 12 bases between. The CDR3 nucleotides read TGTGCCAGCAGCTTACCGTCGGTTAAGGAGACCCAGTACTTC. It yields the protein CASSLPSVKETQYF.

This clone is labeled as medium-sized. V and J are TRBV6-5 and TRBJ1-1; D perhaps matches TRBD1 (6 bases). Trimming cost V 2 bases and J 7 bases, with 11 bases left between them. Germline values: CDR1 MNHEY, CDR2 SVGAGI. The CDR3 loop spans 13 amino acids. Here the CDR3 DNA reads TGTGCCAGCAGTTACGGGGGGGCCGATGAAGCTTTCTTT. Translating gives CASSYGGADEAFF.

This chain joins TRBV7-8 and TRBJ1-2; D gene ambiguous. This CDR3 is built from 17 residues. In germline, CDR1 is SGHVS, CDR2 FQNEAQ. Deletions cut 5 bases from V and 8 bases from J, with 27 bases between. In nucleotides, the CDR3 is TGTGCCAGCAGCCGCGGACTCGCAGAGATAGGATTTATAGGCTACACCTTC. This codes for CASSRGLAEIGFIGYTF. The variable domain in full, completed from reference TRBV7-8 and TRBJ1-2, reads GAGVSQSPRYKVAKRGQDVALRCDPISGHVSLFWYQQALGQGPEFLTYFQNEAQLDKSGLPSDRFFAERPEGSVSTLKIQRTQQEDSAVYLCASSRGLAEIGFIGYTFGSGTRLTVV.

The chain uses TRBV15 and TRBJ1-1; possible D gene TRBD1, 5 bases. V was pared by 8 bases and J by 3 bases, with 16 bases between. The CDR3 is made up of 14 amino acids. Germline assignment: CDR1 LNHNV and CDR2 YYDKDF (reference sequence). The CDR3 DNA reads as TGTGCCACCGGTTCAGGAAGGGACTACACTGAAGCTTTCTTT. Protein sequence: CATGSGRDYTEAFF.

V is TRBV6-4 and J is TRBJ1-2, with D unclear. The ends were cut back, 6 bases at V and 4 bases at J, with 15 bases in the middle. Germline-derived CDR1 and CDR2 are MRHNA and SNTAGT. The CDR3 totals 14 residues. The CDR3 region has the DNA TGTGCCAGCAGCCCGGAGGAAGGCGGCTATGGCTACACCTTC. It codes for CASSPEEGGYGYTF.

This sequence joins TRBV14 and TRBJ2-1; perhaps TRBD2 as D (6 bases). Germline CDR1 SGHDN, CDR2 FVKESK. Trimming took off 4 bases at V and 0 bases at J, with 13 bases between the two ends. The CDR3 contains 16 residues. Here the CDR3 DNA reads TGTGCCAGCAGCCCTCGGGAGCGAGTCTCCTACAATGAGCAGTTCTTC. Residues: CASSPRERVSYNEQFF.

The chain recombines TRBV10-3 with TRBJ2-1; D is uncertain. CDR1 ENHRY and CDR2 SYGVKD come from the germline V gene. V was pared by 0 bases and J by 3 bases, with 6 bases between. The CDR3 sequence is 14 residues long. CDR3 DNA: TGTGCCATCAGTGAGTCAGGAGACTACAATGAGCAGTTCTTC. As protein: CAISESGDYNEQFF.

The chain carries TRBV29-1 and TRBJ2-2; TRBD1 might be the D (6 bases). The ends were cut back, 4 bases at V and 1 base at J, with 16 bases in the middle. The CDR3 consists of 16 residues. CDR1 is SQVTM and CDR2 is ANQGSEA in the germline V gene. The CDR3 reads CSVAFEGEMNTGELFF. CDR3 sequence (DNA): TGCAGCGTTGCTTTCGAGGGGGAGATGAACACCGGGGAGCTGTTTTTT.

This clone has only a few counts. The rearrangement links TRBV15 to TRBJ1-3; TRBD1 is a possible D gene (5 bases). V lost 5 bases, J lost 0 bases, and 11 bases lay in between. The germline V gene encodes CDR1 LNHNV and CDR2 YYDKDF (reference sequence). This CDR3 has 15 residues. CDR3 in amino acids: CATSRFDSSGNTIYF. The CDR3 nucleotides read TGTGCCACCAGCCGATTCGACAGCTCTGGAAACACCATATATTTT.

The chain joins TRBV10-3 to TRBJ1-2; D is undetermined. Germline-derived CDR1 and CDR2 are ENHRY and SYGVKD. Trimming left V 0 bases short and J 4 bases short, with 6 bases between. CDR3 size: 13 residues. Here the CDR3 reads CAISESYPYGYTF. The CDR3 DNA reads TGTGCCATCAGTGAGTCCTACCCCTATGGCTACACCTTC.

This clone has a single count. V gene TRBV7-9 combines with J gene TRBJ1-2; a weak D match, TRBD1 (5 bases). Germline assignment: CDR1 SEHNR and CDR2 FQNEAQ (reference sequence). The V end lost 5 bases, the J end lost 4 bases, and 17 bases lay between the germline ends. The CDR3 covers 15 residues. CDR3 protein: CASSQTRGQSYGYTF. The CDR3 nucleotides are TGTGCCAGCAGCCAAACGCGGGGCCAGAGCTATGGCTACACCTTC.

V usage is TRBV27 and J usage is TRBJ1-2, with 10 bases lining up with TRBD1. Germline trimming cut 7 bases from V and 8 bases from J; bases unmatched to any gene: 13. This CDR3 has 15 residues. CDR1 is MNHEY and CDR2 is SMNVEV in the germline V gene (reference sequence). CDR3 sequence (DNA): TGTGCCAGCACCCTTGGGGCGGGACAGGGGAAAGGCTACACCTTC. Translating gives CASTLGAGQGKGYTF.

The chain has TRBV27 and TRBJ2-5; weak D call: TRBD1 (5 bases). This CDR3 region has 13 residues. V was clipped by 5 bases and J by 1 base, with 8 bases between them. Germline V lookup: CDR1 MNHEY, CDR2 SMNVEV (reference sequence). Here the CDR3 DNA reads TGTGCCAGCAGTCGTGACAGCCAAGAGACCCAGTACTTC. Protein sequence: CASSRDSQETQYF.

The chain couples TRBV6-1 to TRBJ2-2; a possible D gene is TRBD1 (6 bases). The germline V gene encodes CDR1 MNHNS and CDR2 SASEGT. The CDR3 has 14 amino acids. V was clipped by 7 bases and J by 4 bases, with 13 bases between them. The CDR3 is CASIPGAFTGELFF. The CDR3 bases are TGTGCCAGCATCCCAGGGGCCTTCACCGGGGAGCTGTTTTTT.

CDR3 region: CASRATGGGSEAFF. Written as DNA, the CDR3 is TGTGCCAGCAGGGCCACAGGGGGTGGCAGTGAAGCTTTCTTT. The rearrangement joins TRBV27 to TRBJ1-1, with 8 bases aligning to TRBD1. J was trimmed by 7 bases and V by 6 bases; bases with no gene match: 10. Germline loops: CDR1 MNHEY, CDR2 SMNVEV (reference sequence). The CDR3 consists of 14 residues.

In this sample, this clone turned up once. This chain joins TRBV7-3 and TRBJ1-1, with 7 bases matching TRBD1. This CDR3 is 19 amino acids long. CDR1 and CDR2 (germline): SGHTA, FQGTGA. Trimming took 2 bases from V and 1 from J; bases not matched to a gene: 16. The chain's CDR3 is CASSLGALPGDSPNTEAFF. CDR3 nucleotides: TGTGCCAGCAGCTTAGGCGCGCTTCCCGGGGACAGCCCGAACACTGAAGCTTTCTTT. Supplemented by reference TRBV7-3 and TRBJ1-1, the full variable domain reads GAGVSQTPSNKVTEKGKYVELRCDPISGHTALYWYRQSLGQGPEFLIYFQGTGAADDSGLPNDRFFAVRPEGSVSTLKIQRTERGDSAVYLCASSLGALPGDSPNTEAFFGQGTRLTVV.

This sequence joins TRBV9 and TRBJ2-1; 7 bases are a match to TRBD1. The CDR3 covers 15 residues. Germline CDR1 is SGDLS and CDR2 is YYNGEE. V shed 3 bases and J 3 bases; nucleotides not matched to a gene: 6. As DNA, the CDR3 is TGTGCCAGCAGCGCGACAGGGTCCGACTACAATGAGCAGTTCTTC. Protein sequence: CASSATGSDYNEQFF.

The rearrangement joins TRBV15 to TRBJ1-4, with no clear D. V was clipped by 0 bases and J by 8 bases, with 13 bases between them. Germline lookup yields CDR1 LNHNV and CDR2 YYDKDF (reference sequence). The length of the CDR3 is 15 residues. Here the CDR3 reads CATSRDRGAGEKLFF. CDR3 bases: TGTGCCACCAGCAGAGATCGAGGTGCTGGAGAAAAACTGTTTTTT.

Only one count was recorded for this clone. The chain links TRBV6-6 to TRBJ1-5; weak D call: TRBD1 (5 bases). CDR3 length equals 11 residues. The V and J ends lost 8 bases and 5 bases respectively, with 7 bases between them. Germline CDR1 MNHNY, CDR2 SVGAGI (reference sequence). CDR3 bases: TGTGCCAGCCGGGGGGATCAGCCCCAGCATTTT. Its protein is CASRGDQPQHF.

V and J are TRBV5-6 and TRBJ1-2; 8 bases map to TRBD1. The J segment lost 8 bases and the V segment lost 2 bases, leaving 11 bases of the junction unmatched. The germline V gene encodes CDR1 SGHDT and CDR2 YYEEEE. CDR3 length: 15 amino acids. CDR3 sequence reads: CASSFGTGIHWGYTF. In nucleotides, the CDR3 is TGTGCCAGCAGCTTCGGGACAGGTATTCATTGGGGCTACACCTTC.

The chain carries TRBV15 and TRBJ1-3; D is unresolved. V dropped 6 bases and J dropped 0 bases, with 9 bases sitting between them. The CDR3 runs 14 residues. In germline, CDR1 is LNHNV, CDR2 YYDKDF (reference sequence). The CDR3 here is CATRESNSGNTIYF. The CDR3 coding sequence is TGTGCCACCAGAGAGTCAAACTCTGGAAACACCATATATTTT.

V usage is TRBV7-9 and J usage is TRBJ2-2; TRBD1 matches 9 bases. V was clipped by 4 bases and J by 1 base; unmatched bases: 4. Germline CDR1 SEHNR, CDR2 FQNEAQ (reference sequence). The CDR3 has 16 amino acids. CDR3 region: CASSSKGQGNTGELFF. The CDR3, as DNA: TGTGCCAGCAGCTCCAAGGGACAGGGGAACACCGGGGAGCTGTTTTTT. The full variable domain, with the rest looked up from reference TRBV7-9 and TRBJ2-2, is DTGVSQNPRHKITKRGQNVTFRCDPISEHNRLYWYRQTLGQGPEFLTYFQNEAQLEKSRLLSDRFSAERPKGSFSTLEIQRTEQGDSAMYLCASSSKGQGNTGELFFGEGSRLTVL.

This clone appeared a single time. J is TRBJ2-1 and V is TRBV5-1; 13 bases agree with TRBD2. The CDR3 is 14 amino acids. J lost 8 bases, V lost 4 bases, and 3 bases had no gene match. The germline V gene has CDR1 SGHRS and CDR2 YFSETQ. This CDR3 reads CASSTGLAGYEQFF. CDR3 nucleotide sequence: TGCGCCAGCAGCACGGGACTAGCGGGGTATGAGCAGTTCTTC.

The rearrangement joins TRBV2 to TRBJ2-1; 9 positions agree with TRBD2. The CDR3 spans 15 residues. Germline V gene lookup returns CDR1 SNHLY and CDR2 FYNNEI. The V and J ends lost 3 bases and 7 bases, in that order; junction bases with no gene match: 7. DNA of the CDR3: TGTGCCAGCAGTGAGCGGGCTAGCGGGGTTAATGAGCAGTTCTTC. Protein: CASSERASGVNEQFF.

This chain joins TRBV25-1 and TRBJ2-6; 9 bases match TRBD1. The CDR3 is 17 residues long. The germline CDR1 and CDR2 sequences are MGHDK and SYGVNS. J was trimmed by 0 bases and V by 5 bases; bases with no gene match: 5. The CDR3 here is CASSWGQGSSGANVLTF. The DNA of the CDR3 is TGTGCCAGCAGTTGGGGACAGGGCTCCTCTGGGGCCAACGTCCTGACTTTC.

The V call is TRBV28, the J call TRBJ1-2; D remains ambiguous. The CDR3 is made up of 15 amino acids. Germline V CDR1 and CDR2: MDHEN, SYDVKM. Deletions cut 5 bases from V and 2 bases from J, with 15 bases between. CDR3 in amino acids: CASSLPLGRNYGYTF. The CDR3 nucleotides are TGTGCCAGCAGTCTTCCTCTGGGCAGAAACTATGGCTACACCTTC.